A single sample is the source of the 32 T cell receptor beta chains below, sequenced in a study of T cell responses to AZD1222 COVID-19 vaccine. The protocol was immunoSEQ multiplex PCR, while the TCRdb copy is restricted to in-frame clones and leaves out a portion. Seen here are over 85,000 clones, about 87% observed once, and the top ten hold over 1.5%. The material was peripheral blood, obtained on day 0 of AZD1222 vaccination. These receptors came from an adult in good health.

The rearrangement uses TRBV19 and TRBJ1-1; unclear D gene. In germline, CDR1 is LNHDA, CDR2 SQIVND (reference sequence). The CDR3 sequence is 13 residues long. V lost 7 bases and J 0 bases, leaving 9 bases between the germline ends. CDR3 protein: CASTTRLNTEAFF. CDR3 in DNA: TGTGCCAGTACCACGCGGTTGAACACTGAAGCTTTCTTT.

The chain is built from TRBV14 and TRBJ1-3; D unclear. V lost 11 bases to trimming and J lost 0 bases, with 8 bases between them. The CDR3 is made up of 12 amino acids. Germline V lookup: CDR1 SGHDN, CDR2 FVKESK. CDR3 loop: CAWSTSGNTIYF. CDR3 DNA sequence: TGTGCCTGGAGCACCTCTGGAAACACCATATATTTT.

This clone was counted a few times. The chain links TRBV4-1 to TRBJ1-1; no reliable D call. Per germline, CDR1 MGHRA and CDR2 YSYEKL. V gave up 2 bases and J gave up 0 bases, with 13 bases separating them. The CDR3 is 16 residues long. The CDR3 DNA reads TGCGCCAGCAGCCAAATGACTCGCATGGTGAACACTGAAGCTTTCTTT. This codes for CASSQMTRMVNTEAFF.

The chain joins TRBV19 to TRBJ1-1; weak D call: TRBD1 (5 bases). V was pared by 5 bases and J by 8 bases, with 12 bases between. Germline V gives CDR1 LNHDA, CDR2 SQIVND (reference sequence). The CDR3 runs 12 residues. The CDR3 loop reads CASSPRTREAFF. DNA for the CDR3: TGTGCCAGTAGTCCACGGACAAGAGAAGCTTTCTTT.

V gene TRBV6-1 combines with J gene TRBJ2-3; the D gene is possibly TRBD1 (5 bases). The CDR3 consists of 16 residues. Per germline, CDR1 MNHNS and CDR2 SASEGT. The V gene lost 3 bases and the J gene lost 1 base, with 14 bases spanning the gap. CDR3 coding DNA: TGTGCCAGCAGTGATATCCCTAAGGGGCGCACAGATACGCAGTATTTT. Protein product: CASSDIPKGRTDTQYF.

This chain connects TRBV5-5 to TRBJ1-5, with 9 bases fitting TRBD1. The CDR3 covers 15 residues. Unmatched junction bases numbered 6, after V lost 2 bases and J lost 6 bases. Germline V gene data show CDR1 as SGHKS and CDR2 as YYEKEE (reference sequence). The CDR3 nucleotides are TGTGCCAGCAGCTTCCACGACAGGGGGATTCAGCCCCAGCATTTT. It specifies CASSFHDRGIQPQHF.

This clone was seen only a few times. The CDR3 DNA reads as TGTGCCAGCAGCATGCGGGACTCAGGTTCACCCCTCCACTTT. Translated, it gives CASSMRDSGSPLHF. The rearrangement links TRBV5-4 to TRBJ1-6, with a possible D match to TRBD1 (5 bases). Germline CDR1 is SGHNT and CDR2 is YYREEE (reference sequence). CDR3 size: 14 residues. V lost 4 bases and J lost 9, with 14 bases in between.

This chain connects TRBV7-9 to TRBJ2-7, with D unclear. The germline V gene encodes CDR1 SEHNR and CDR2 FQNEAQ (reference sequence). The V gene lost 5 bases and the J gene lost 2 bases, with 10 bases spanning the gap. This CDR3 has 13 amino acids. The CDR3: CASSPPATYEQYF. In DNA, the CDR3 is TGTGCCAGCAGCCCCCCCGCCACCTACGAGCAGTACTTC.

V is TRBV20-1 and J is TRBJ2-5; D unresolved. Germline V gene sequence: CDR1 DFQATT, CDR2 SNEGSKA (reference sequence). The CDR3 extends over 11 amino acids. The germline V and J ends were trimmed by 1 base and 3 bases, with 3 bases remaining between them. DNA of the CDR3: TGCAGTGCTAGAGTTAAAGAGACCCAGTACTTC. It translates to CSARVKETQYF.

The genes are TRBV6-5 and TRBJ1-4; 8 bases align to TRBD1. Germline CDR1 MNHEY, CDR2 SVGAGI. The J segment lost 3 bases and the V segment lost 11 bases, leaving 8 bases of the junction unmatched. The CDR3 has 14 amino acids. CDR3 DNA sequence: TGTGCCGGCCGGACAGGGCACCCTAATGAAAAACTGTTTTTT. This translates into CAGRTGHPNEKLFF.

This sequence joins TRBV5-1 and TRBJ2-4; TRBD2 aligns across 12 bases. Germline CDR1 reads SGHRS; CDR2 reads YFSETQ. Germline trimming cut 0 bases from V and 6 bases from J; bases unmatched to any gene: 7. The CDR3 length is 17 residues. CDR3 sequence reads: CASSLAPSGRAGNIQYF. The CDR3 DNA reads as TGCGCCAGCAGCTTGGCCCCTAGCGGGAGGGCAGGAAACATTCAGTACTTC.

The V call is TRBV7-2, the J call TRBJ2-3; possibly TRBD2 for D (6 bases). V lost 2 bases and J 0 bases, leaving 12 bases between the germline ends. The CDR3 is made up of 16 amino acids. Germline values: CDR1 SGHTA, CDR2 FQGNSA. In DNA, the CDR3 is TGTGCCAGCAGCTTAAACGGAGGGTCTAGCACAGATACGCAGTATTTT. Protein sequence: CASSLNGGSSTDTQYF.

The chain has TRBV5-1 and TRBJ1-1; D ambiguous. The CDR3 is 15 amino acids. CDR1 is SGHRS, CDR2 YFSETQ, per germline. V lost 0 bases and J 1 base, leaving 10 bases between the germline ends. CDR3 protein: CASSLEGYGNTEAFF. The CDR3 DNA reads TGCGCCAGCAGCTTGGAGGGCTATGGGAACACTGAAGCTTTCTTT. Supplemented by reference TRBV5-1 and TRBJ1-1, the full variable domain reads KAGVTQTPRYLIKTRGQQVTLSCSPISGHRSVSWYQQTPGQGLQFLFEYFSETQRNKGNFPGRFSGRQFSNSRSEMNVSTLELGDSALYLCASSLEGYGNTEAFFGQGTRLTVV.

The table lists this clone with a few counts. DNA of the CDR3: TGCGCCAGCAGCTTCCGCCAGGAAAGCTCCTACGAGCAGTACTTC. It yields the protein CASSFRQESSYEQYF. The V gene is TRBV5-1, the J gene TRBJ2-7; no reliable D call. Germline V CDR1 and CDR2: SGHRS, YFSETQ. Trimming took off 2 bases at V and 0 bases at J, with 12 bases between the two ends. This CDR3 spans 15 amino acids.

The CDR3 DNA follows: TGTGCCAGCATCCCCGGAACCTTAGGGGTGGGCGAGCAGTACTTC. The encoded protein is CASIPGTLGVGEQYF. The chain is built from TRBV6-5 and TRBJ2-7; tentatively, D is TRBD1 (5 bases). V was pared by 7 bases and J by 6 bases, with 22 bases between. The CDR3 is made up of 15 amino acids. The germline V gene has CDR1 MNHEY and CDR2 SVGAGI.

The J gene is TRBJ2-7, the V gene TRBV15; TRBD1 agrees at 8 bases. V was pared by 4 bases and J by 3 bases, with 5 bases of the junction left unmatched. Germline values: CDR1 LNHNV, CDR2 YYDKDF (reference sequence). The CDR3 has 14 amino acids. CDR3 bases: TGTGCCACCAGCATGGGGACAGGCCTCTACGAGCAGTACTTC. Translation gives CATSMGTGLYEQYF.

This chain connects TRBV24-1 to TRBJ2-5, with D perhaps TRBD1 or TRBD2 (5 bases each). The CDR3 runs 14 residues. CDR1 and CDR2 (germline): KGHDR, SFDVKD. Trimming shortened V by 9 bases and J by 2 bases, and 15 bases separated the two germline ends. CDR3: CATGDRGRQETQYF. CDR3 DNA sequence: TGTGCCACCGGGGACCGAGGAAGGCAAGAGACCCAGTACTTC.

This clone was seen only a few times. V gene TRBV2 combines with J gene TRBJ1-6, with a possible D match to TRBD1 (5 bases). CDR1 and CDR2 (germline): SNHLY, FYNNEI. V was clipped by 11 bases and J by 6 bases, with 23 bases between them. The CDR3 spans 16 residues. CDR3 bases: TGTGCCTCCAAGAAGGAGGGCGCAGGGACTAATTCACCCCTCCACTTT. Translation: CASKKEGAGTNSPLHF.

This chain joins TRBV5-8 and TRBJ1-2, with D unresolved. V lost 4 bases to trimming and J lost 7 bases, with 17 bases between them. Germline CDR1 reads SGHTS; CDR2 reads YDEGEE. This CDR3 comprises 14 residues. In nucleotides, the CDR3 is TGTGCCAGCAGCCCGCGAGTAGGGCGGGCTGGCTACACCTTC. It specifies CASSPRVGRAGYTF.

V and J are TRBV11-2 and TRBJ2-1, with 8 nucleotides matching TRBD2. The CDR3 length is 15 residues. J was trimmed by 6 bases and V by 5 bases; bases with no gene match: 9. CDR1 and CDR2 from the germline V gene are SGHAT and FQNNGV. The CDR3 is CASSQEGLAGNEQFF. Here the CDR3 DNA reads TGTGCCAGCAGCCAGGAGGGGCTAGCGGGCAATGAGCAGTTCTTC.

The V gene is TRBV27, the J gene TRBJ2-1; the match to TRBD2 covers 10 bases. The CDR3 sequence is 15 residues long. The V gene's germline CDR1 is MNHEY and CDR2 SMNVEV (reference sequence). V gave up 5 bases and J gave up 9 bases; unmatched junction bases: 10. CDR3 sequence: CASSHSSGGGGEQFF. The CDR3 DNA is TGTGCCAGCAGTCACTCTAGCGGGGGAGGTGGTGAGCAGTTCTTC.

This clone was observed a few times. V and J are TRBV5-1 and TRBJ1-1, with D perhaps TRBD1 (5 bases). The CDR3 length is 13 residues. The V end was cut by 0 bases, the J end by 11 bases, with 14 bases between. Germline V CDR1 and CDR2: SGHRS, YFSETQ. Here the CDR3 reads CASSLAAGIGAFF. The CDR3, as DNA: TGCGCCAGCAGCTTGGCCGCAGGGATTGGGGCTTTCTTT.

This clone was seen just once. Other DNA sequences of this sample code for an identical CDR3. V gene TRBV4-1 combines with J gene TRBJ2-2; 9 bases align to TRBD2. CDR3 length equals 15 residues. V lost 6 bases and J lost 4; bases outside the gene matches: 6. Germline V lookup: CDR1 MGHRA, CDR2 YSYEKL. The CDR3 DNA sequence: TGCGCCAGCAGTTACCTAGCGGGAACCACCGGGGAGCTGTTTTTT. Amino acids: CASSYLAGTTGELFF.

V is TRBV10-1 and J is TRBJ1-1; D remains ambiguous. Germline CDR1 WNHNN, CDR2 SYGVQD (reference sequence). V was trimmed by 7 bases and J by 0 bases, leaving 9 bases between them. The CDR3 contains 13 residues. The CDR3 region has the DNA TGCGCCAGCAAGGACGATATGAACACTGAAGCTTTCTTT. Protein sequence: CASKDDMNTEAFF.

The chain links TRBV6-5 to TRBJ1-2; D not certain. Germline CDR1 and CDR2: MNHEY and SVGAGI. The CDR3 loop spans 15 amino acids. Trimming pared 4 bases from V and 2 bases from J, leaving 14 bases between. For the CDR3, the DNA is TGTGCCAGCAGTTCCCGAAGAACGGCCAACTATGGCTACACCTTC. This gives the protein CASSSRRTANYGYTF.

This sequence joins TRBV6-5 and TRBJ1-2; 7 positions match TRBD1. Germline V CDR1 and CDR2: MNHEY, SVGAGI. This CDR3 region has 12 residues. Unmatched junction bases numbered 0, after V lost 2 bases and J lost 6 bases. The CDR3 loop reads CASSYGTDGYTF. The CDR3 DNA reads as TGTGCCAGCAGTTACGGGACAGATGGCTACACCTTC.

This rearrangement joins TRBV6-2 or TRBV6-3 to TRBJ1-1; unclear D gene. V lost 4 bases to trimming and J lost 0 bases, with 6 bases between them. CDR3 size: 13 residues. The germline gives CDR1 MNHEY, CDR2 SVGEGT. The CDR3 region is CASSSEMNTEAFF. The CDR3 DNA reads TGTGCCAGCAGTTCGGAAATGAACACTGAAGCTTTCTTT.

This chain uses TRBV27 with TRBJ2-1, with 7 bases matching TRBD2. The CDR3 extends over 16 amino acids. The V gene's germline CDR1 is MNHEY and CDR2 SMNVEV (reference sequence). V was pared by 3 bases and J by 2 bases, with 7 bases of the junction left unmatched. This CDR3 is CASSLEWGGAYNEQFF. The CDR3 nucleotides read TGTGCCAGCAGTTTGGAATGGGGGGGGGCCTACAATGAGCAGTTCTTC.

The V and J genes are TRBV7-2 and TRBJ2-3, with D hard to call. Germline CDR1 and CDR2: SGHTA and FQGNSA. This CDR3 region has 15 residues. Trimming cost V 1 base and J 6 bases, with 14 bases left between them. The CDR3, as DNA: TGTGCCAGCAGCTTAGGACCAAGCGAGGCGGATACGCAGTATTTT. Protein: CASSLGPSEADTQYF.

J is TRBJ1-1 and V is TRBV5-4, with D perhaps matching TRBD1 (6 bases). With 0 bases removed from V and 6 bases from J, the gap between germline ends came to 9 bases. This CDR3 contains 13 residues. Germline-derived CDR1 and CDR2 are SGHNT and YYREEE (reference sequence). CDR3 residues: CASSLVGASEAFF. CDR3 DNA sequence: TGTGCCAGCAGCTTGGTGGGGGCATCTGAAGCTTTCTTT.

CDR3 region: CASSEAGGNGYTF. The CDR3 DNA is TGTGCCAGCAGTGAAGCAGGGGGGAATGGCTACACCTTC. V usage is TRBV6-1 and J usage is TRBJ1-2; D might be TRBD1 (6 bases). CDR3 length: 13 residues. The germline V gene encodes CDR1 MNHNS and CDR2 SASEGT. Between the trimmed V and J ends, which lost 0 bases and 6 bases, there was a span of 8 bases.

This chain uses TRBV6-4 with TRBJ1-2, with TRBD1 matching over 7 bases. V lost 6 bases, J lost 2 bases, and 6 bases stayed unmatched. The CDR3 extends over 14 amino acids. From germline, CDR1 is MRHNA and CDR2 SNTAGT. The CDR3 DNA is TGTGCCAGCAGACCACGGACAGGAAACTATGGCTACACCTTC. Translation gives CASRPRTGNYGYTF.